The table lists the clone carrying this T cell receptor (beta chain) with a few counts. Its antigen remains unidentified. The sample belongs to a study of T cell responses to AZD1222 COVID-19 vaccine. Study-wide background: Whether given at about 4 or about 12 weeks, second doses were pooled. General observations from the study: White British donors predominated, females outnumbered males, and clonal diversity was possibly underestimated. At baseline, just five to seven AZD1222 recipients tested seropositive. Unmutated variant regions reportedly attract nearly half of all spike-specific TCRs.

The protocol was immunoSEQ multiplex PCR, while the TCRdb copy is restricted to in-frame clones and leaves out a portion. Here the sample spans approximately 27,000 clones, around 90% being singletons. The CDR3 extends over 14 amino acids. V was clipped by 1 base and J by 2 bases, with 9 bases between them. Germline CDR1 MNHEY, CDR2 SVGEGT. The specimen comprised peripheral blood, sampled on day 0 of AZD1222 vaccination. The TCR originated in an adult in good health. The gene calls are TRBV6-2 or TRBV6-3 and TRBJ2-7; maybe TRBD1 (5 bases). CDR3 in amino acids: CASSYLGPPYEQYF. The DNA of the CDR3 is TGTGCCAGCAGTTACTTGGGGCCACCCTACGAGCAGTACTTC.